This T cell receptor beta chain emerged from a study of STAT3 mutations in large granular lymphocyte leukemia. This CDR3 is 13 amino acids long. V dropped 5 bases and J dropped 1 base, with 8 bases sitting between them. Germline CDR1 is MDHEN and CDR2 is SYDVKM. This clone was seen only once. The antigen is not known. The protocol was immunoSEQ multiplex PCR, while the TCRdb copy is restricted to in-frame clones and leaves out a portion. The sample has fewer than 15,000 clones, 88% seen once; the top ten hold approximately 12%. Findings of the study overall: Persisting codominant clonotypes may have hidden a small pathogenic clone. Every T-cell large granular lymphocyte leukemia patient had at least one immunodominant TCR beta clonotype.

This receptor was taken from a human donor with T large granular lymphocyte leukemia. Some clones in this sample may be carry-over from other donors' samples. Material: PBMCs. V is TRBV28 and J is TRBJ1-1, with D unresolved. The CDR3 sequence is CASSRSPNTEAFF. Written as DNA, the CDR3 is TGTGCCAGCAGTAGGTCACCGAACACTGAAGCTTTCTTT.